This TCR beta chain was sequenced for a study of cytomegalovirus exposure and HLA in healthy donors. The CDR3 sequence is 14 residues long. From germline, CDR1 is SGHRS and CDR2 YFSETQ. Trimming cost V 4 bases and J 4 bases; bases outside gene matches: 5. This clone was observed a few times. The sample carries other DNA sequences with the same CDR3. PCR amplification relied on 60 Vbeta primers (plus 13 Jbeta primers). Sequencing was performed with immunoSEQ multiplex PCR; in TCRdb, only in-frame clones are kept and a portion is missing. The table lists approximately 100,000 clones, approximately 70% of them singletons.

The chain joins TRBV5-1 to TRBJ1-2, with 9 bases matching TRBD1. The specimen was PBMCs. The TCR comes from a woman aged 45-65 years in good health and CMV-seronegative. Here the CDR3 reads CASSPGQGSYGYTF. Written as DNA, the CDR3 is TGCGCCAGCAGCCCTGGACAGGGGAGCTATGGCTACACCTTC.